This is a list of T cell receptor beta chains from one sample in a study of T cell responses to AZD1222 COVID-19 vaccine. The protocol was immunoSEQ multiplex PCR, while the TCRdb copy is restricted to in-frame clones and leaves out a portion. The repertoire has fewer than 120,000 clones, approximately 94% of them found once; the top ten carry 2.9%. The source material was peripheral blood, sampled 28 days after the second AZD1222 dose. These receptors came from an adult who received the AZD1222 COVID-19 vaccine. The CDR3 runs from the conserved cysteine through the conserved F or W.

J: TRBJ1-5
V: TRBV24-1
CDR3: CATSAPLRAHPNQPQHF

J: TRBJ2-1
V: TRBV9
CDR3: CASSVKDGGALSYNEQFF

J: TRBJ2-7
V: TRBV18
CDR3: CASSLMDDSYEQYF

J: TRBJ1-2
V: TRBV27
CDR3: CASSSEIGGSGGYTF

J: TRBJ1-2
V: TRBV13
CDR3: CASTDREGYGYTF

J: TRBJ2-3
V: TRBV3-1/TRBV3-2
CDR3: CASSQDTGTSTDTQYF

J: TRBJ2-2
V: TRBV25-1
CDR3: CASTRQGNTGELFF

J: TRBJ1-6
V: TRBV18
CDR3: CASSPDRANSPLHF

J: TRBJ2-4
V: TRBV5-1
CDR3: CASSASNRLAAADIQYF

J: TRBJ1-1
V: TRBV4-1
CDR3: CASSHPLRGGIEAFF

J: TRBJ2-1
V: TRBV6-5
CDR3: CASSPGQGPNNEQFF

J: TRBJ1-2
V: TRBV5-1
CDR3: CASSPGQLNYGYTF

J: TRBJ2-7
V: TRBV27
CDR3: CASSLAGWNEQYF

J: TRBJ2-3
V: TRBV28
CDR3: CASSLVRATSTDTQYF

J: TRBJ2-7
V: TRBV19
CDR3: CASSTGGPPYEQYF

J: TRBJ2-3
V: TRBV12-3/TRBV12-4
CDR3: CASSYRTDTQYF

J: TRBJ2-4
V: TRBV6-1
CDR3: CASSEAAAKRKFF

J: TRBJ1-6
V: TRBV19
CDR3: CASNTLSGSPLHF

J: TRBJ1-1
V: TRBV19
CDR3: CASSISNMGNTEAFF

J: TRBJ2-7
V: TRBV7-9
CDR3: CASSHGSYEQYF

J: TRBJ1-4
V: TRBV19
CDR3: CASSIDPQALSEKLFF

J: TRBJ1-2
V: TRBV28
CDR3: CASSKETLFYGYTF

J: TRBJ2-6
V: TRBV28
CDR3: CASMGIPGAGANVLTF

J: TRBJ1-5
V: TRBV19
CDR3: CASKDGRPRGNQPQHF

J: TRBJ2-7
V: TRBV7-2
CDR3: CASSHRGLRGDYEQYF

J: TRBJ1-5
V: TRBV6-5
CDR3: CASRSGTGGNQPQHF

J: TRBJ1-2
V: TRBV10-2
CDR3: CASSWDRPYGYTF

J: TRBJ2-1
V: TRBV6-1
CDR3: CASSDRWPSAAYNEQFF

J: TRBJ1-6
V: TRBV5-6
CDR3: CASSFGLGDNSPLHF

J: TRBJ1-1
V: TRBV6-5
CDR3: CASSYARTGNTEAFF